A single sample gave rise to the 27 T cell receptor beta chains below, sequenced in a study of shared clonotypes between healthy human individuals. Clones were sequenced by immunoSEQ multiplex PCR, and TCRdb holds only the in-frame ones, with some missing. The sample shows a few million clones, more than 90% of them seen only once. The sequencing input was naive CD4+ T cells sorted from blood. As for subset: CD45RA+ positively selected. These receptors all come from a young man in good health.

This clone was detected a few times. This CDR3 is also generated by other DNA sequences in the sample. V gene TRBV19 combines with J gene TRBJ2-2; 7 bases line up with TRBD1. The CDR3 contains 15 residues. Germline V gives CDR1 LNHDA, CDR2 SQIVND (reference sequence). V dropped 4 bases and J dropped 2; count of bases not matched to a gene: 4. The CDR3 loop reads CASSRQGLNTGELFF. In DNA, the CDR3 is TGTGCCAGTAGTAGACAGGGCCTCAACACCGGGGAGCTGTTTTTT. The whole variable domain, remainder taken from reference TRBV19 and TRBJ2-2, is DGGITQSPKYLFRKEGQNVTLSCEQNLNHDAMYWYRQDPGQGLRLIYYSQIVNDFQKGDIAEGYSVSREKKESFPLTVTSAQKNPTAFYLCASSRQGLNTGELFFGEGSRLTVL.

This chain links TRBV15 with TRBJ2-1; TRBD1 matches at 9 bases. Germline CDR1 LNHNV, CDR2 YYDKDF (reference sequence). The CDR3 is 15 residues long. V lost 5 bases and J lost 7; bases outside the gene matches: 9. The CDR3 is CATSPPGQGINEQFF. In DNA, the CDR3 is TGTGCCACCAGCCCGCCGGGACAGGGTATTAATGAGCAGTTCTTC.

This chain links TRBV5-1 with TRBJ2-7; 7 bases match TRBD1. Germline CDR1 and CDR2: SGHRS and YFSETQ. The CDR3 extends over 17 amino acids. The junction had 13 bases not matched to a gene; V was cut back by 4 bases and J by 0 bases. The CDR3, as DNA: TGCGCCAGCAGCGCCTCCCCCTCGACAGGGAGCTCCTACGAGCAGTACTTC. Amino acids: CASSASPSTGSSYEQYF.

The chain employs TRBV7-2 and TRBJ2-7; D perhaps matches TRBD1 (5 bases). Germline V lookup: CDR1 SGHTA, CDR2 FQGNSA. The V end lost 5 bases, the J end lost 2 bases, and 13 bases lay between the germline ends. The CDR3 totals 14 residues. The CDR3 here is CASSQGAGTYEQYF. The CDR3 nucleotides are TGTGCCAGCAGCCAAGGGGCAGGGACCTACGAGCAGTACTTC.

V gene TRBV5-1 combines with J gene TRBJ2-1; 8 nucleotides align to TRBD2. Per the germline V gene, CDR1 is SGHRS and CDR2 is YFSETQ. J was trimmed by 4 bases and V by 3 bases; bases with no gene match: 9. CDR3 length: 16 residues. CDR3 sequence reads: CASSSLAGGGYNEQFF. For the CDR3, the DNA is TGCGCCAGCAGCTCCTTGGCGGGGGGTGGTTACAATGAGCAGTTCTTC.

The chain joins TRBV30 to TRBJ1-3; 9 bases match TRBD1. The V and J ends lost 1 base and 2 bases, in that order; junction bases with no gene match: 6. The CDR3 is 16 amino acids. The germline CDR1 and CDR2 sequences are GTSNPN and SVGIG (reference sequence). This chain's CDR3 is CAWSGDRAWTGNTIYF. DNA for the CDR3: TGTGCCTGGAGTGGGGACAGGGCTTGGACTGGAAACACCATATATTTT.

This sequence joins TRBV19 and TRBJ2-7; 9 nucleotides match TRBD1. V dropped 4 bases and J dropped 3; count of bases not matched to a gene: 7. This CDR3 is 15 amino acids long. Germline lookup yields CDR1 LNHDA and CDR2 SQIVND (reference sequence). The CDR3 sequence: CASSRPGQGLYEQYF. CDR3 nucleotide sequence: TGTGCCAGTAGTAGACCGGGACAGGGCCTCTACGAGCAGTACTTC.

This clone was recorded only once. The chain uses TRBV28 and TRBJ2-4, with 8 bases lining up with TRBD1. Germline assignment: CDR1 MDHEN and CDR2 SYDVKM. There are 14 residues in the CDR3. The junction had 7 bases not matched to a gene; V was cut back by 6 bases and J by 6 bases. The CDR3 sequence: CASSAGGLGNIQYF. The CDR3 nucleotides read TGTGCCAGCAGCGCAGGGGGCCTTGGAAACATTCAGTACTTC.

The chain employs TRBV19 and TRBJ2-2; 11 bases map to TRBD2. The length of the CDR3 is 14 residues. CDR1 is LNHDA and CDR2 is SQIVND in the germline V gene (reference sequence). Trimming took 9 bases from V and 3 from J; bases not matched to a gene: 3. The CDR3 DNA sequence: TGTGCCAGCCTACTAGCGGGAGACACCGGGGAGCTGTTTTTT. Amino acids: CASLLAGDTGELFF.

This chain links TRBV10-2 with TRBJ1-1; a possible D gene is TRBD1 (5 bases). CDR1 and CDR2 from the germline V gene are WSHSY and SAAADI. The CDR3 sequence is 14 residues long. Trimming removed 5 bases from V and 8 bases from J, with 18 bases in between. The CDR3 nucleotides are TGCGCCAGCAGTTACGGCGGGGGGATGGAGGAAGCTTTCTTT. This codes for CASSYGGGMEEAFF.

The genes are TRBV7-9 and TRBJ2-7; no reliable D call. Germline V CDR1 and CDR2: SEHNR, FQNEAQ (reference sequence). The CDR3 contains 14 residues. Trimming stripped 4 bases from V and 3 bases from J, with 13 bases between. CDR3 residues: CASSSPGWNYEQYF. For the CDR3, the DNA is TGTGCCAGCAGCTCCCCGGGTTGGAACTACGAGCAGTACTTC.

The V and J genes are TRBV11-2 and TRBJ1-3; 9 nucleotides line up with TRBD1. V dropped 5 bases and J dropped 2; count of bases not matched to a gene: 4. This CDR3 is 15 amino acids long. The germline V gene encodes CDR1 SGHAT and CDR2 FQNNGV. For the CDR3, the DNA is TGTGCCAGCAGCCCTCGGACAGGGGCTGGAAACACCATATATTTT. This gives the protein CASSPRTGAGNTIYF.

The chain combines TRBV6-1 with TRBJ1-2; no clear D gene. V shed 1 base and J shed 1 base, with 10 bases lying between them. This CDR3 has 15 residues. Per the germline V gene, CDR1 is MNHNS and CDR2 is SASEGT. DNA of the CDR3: TGTGCCAGCAGTGAAGTAACGTCGGTTAACTATGGCTACACCTTC. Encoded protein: CASSEVTSVNYGYTF.

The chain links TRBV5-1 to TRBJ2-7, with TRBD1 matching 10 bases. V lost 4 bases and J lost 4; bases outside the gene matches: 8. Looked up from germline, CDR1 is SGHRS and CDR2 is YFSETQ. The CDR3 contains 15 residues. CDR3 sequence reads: CASSLVGTGAYEQYF. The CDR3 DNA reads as TGCGCCAGCAGCCTGGTAGGGACAGGGGCGTACGAGCAGTACTTC. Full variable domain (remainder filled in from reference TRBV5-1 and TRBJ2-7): KAGVTQTPRYLIKTRGQQVTLSCSPISGHRSVSWYQQTPGQGLQFLFEYFSETQRNKGNFPGRFSGRQFSNSRSEMNVSTLELGDSALYLCASSLVGTGAYEQYFGPGTRLTVT.

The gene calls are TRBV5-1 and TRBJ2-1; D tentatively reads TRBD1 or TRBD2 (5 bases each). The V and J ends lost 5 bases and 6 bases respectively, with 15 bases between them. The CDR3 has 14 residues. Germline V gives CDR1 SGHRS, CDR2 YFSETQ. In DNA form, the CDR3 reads TGCGCCAGCAGATCCGGGACCCCCTCCAATGAGCAGTTCTTC. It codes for CASRSGTPSNEQFF.

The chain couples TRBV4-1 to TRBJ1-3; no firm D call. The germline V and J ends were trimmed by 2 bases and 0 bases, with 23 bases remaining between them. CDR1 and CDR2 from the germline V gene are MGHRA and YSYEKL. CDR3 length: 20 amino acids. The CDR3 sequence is CASSQRILEGVRSSGNTIYF. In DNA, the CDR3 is TGCGCCAGCAGCCAACGGATCTTAGAGGGTGTCCGGTCCTCTGGAAACACCATATATTTT.

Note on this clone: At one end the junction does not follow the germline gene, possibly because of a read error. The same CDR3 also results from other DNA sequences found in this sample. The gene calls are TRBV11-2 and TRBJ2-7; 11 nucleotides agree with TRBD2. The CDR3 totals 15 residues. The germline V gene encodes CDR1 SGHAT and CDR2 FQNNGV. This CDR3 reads CASSLPPGLAAEQYF. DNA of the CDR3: TGCGCCAGCAGCTTACCCCCGGGACTAGCGGCCGAGCAGTACTTC.

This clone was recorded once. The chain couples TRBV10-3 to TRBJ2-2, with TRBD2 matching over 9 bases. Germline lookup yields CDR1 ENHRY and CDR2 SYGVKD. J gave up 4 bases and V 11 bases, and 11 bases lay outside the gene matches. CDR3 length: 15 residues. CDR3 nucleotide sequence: TGTGCCTCGAAGGTGGGACTAGCAGGCACCGGGGAGCTGTTTTTT. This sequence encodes CASKVGLAGTGELFF.

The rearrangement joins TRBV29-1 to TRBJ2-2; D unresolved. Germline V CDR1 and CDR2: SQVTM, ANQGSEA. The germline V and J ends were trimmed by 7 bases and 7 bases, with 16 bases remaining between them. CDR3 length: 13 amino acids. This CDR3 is CSALPPKGGELFF. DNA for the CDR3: TGCAGCGCCCTCCCCCCGAAAGGCGGGGAGCTGTTTTTT.

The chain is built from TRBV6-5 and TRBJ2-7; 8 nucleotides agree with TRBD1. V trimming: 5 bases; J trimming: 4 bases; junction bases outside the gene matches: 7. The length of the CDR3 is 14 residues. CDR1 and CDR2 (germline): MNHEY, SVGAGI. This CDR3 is CASSTRTGRYEQYF. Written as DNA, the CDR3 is TGTGCCAGCAGTACCCGGACAGGGAGGTACGAGCAGTACTTC.

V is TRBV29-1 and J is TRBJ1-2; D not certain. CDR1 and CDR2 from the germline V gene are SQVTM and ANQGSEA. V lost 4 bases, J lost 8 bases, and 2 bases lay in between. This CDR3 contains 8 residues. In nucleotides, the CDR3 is TGCAGCGTTGTAGGCTACACCTTC. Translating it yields CSVVGYTF.

The chain's CDR3 is CAISELQSGANVLTF. CDR3 bases: TGTGCCATCAGTGAGCTACAATCTGGGGCCAACGTCCTGACTTTC. This chain uses TRBV10-3 with TRBJ2-6; D is uncertain. V was trimmed by 2 bases and J by 1 base, leaving 6 bases between them. CDR3 length: 15 amino acids. Germline V lookup: CDR1 ENHRY, CDR2 SYGVKD.

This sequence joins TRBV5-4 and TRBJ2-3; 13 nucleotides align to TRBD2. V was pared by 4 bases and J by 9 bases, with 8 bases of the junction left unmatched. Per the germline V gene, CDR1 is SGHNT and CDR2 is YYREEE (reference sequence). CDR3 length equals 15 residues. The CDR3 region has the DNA TGTGCCAGCAGCGACGGGACTAGCGGGGCCCGCACGCAGTATTTT. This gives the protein CASSDGTSGARTQYF.

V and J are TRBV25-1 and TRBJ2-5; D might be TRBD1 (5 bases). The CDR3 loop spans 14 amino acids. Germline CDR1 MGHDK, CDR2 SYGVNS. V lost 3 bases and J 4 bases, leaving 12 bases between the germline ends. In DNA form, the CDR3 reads TGTGCCAGCAGTGATGATAAGCAGGGAGAGACCCAGTACTTC. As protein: CASSDDKQGETQYF.

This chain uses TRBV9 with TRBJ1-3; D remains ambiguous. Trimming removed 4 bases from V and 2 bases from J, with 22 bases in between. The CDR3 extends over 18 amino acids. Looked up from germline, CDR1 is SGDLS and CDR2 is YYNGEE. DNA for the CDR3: TGTGCCAGCAGCACAAGCCCCCTACCTAGGACCGCTGGAAACACCATATATTTT. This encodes CASSTSPLPRTAGNTIYF.

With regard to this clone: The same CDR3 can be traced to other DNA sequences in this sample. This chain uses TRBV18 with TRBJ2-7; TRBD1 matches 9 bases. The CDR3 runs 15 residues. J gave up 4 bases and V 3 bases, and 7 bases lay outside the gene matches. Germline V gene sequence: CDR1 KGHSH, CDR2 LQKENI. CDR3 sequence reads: CASSPPGQGGYEQYF. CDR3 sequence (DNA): TGTGCCAGCTCACCGCCGGGACAGGGAGGGTACGAGCAGTACTTC.

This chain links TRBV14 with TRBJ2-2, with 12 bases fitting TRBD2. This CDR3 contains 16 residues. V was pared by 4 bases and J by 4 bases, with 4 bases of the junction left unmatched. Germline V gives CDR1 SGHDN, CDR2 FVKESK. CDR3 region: CASSPWTSGITGELFF. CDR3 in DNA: TGTGCCAGCAGCCCCTGGACTAGCGGGATCACCGGGGAGCTGTTTTTT.